This T cell receptor (beta chain) was identified during a study of blood T cell repertoires in COVID-19. The CDR3 is 16 residues long. Clones were read by immunoSEQ multiplex PCR, and TCRdb kept only the in-frame ones, dropping some. The table includes some 240,000 clones, around 86% detected once. The specimen was PBMCs or T cells enriched from blood (not recorded which). This chain joins TRBV12-1 and TRBJ2-3; the table assigns TRBD2, which was not confirmed against the DNA. TRBV12-1 is a pseudogene segment. The clonotype originates from a woman between 40 and 50 years old with acute COVID-19. The CDR3 here is CASTGLSLAGIDTQYF. CDR3 bases: TGTGCCAGCACGGGGTTGAGTCTAGCGGGAATAGATACGCAGTATTTT.